The sequence of this T cell receptor (beta chain) was determined in a study of T cell responses to AZD1222 COVID-19 vaccine. Overall study findings and caveats: Unmutated variant regions are reportedly targeted by nearly half of spike-specific TCRs. Spike-specific TCR breadth and depth both grew after two AZD1222 doses.

Only in-frame clones appear in the TCRdb table, and some are missing; sequencing was by immunoSEQ multiplex PCR. The sample has approximately 270,000 clones, 94% seen once. Both about-4-week and about-12-week second-dose recipients were combined. V dropped 6 bases and J dropped 5; count of bases not matched to a gene: 3. The CDR3 runs to 14 residues. The germline V gene encodes CDR1 MNHEY and CDR2 SVGAGI. Regarding this clone: Its antigen is undetermined.

The specimen was peripheral blood, collected 28 days after the second AZD1222 dose. The V gene is TRBV6-5, the J gene TRBJ2-1, with TRBD2 identical over 11 bases. This sequence was found in an adult who received the AZD1222 COVID-19 vaccine. The CDR3 protein is CASSSGLADNEQFF. For the CDR3, the DNA is TGTGCCAGCAGCTCGGGACTAGCGGACAATGAGCAGTTCTTC.